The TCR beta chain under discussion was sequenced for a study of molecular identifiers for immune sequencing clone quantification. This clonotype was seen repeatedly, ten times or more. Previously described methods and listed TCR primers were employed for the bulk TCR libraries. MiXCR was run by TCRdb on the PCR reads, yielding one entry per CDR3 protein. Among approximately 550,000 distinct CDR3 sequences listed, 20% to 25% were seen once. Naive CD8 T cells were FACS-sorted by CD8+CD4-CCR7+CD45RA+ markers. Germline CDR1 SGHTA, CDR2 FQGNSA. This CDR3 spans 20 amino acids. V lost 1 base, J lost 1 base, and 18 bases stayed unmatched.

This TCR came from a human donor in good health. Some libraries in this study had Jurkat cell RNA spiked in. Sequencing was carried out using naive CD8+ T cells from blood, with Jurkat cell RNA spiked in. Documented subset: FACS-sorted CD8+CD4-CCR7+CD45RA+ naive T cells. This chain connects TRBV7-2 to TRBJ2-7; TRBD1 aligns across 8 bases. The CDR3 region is CASSLESAVGQVLYSYEQYF. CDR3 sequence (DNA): TGTGCCAGCAGCTTAGAATCAGCCGTGGGACAGGTATTATATTCCTACGAGCAGTACTTC.